The sequence of this TCR beta chain was determined in a study of T cell responses to AZD1222 COVID-19 vaccine (dated by TCRdb to the early 2020s). Background on the whole study: Because spike-specific TCR depth and breadth did not differ between the two schedules, AZD1222 recipients who got a second dose at roughly 4 weeks were pooled with those who got a second dose at roughly 12 weeks. TCR sequencing was performed for roughly 240 trial participants, of whom 207 were given two doses of AZD1222 and approximately 25 were given two doses of MenACWY control vaccine. Trial participants were enrolled into age subgroups of 18-55, 56-69 and 70-plus years, which contained around 150, 28 and 57 TCR-sequenced participants, respectively. Beyond this particular receptor, the publication reports: Nearly half of unique spike-specific TCRs reportedly recognized epitopes outside regions mutated in the B.1.351 and B.1.1.7 variants. No day 14 peak-response samples were available, so repertoires were characterized only after the peak T cell response. The 56-69-year group was small, and its depth increase did not reach significance, likely because of low power. CD4 TCRs associated with the vaccine covered the entire spike protein, and the dominant responses were in regions 160-218 and 743-854. Conclusions about previously exposed vaccinees are limited, since just six AZD1222 recipients were seropositive for SARS-CoV-2 at baseline. Participants were mostly white British, with more females than males. The authors suggested clonal diversity may have been underestimated. A significant rise in spike-specific TCR breadth and depth was observed after two AZD1222 doses relative to day 0 and relative to MenACWY recipients.

The CDR3 regions of human TCRbeta chains were analyzed by immunosequencing. On the authors' methods: TCRs in the repertoires were compared against a reference library of SARS-CoV-2-specific TCRs that had been generated with the MIRA antigen-specificity platform. Breadth was defined as the fraction of unique TCRs that were SARS-CoV-2-associated, and depth was defined as the fraction of total T cells that were SARS-CoV-2-associated. Each spike-specific TCR was assigned to its reactive spike region and to a CD4 or CD8 class using the MIRA data. Log10-transformed breadth and depth values were compared by one-way ANOVA with Sidak's multiple comparisons tests. Here the immuneACCESS table is served through TCRdb, limited to in-frame sequences with V and J called. Missing clones are a known gap in these copies; in checked studies unresolved V genes cover under half, and the rest lacks a known reason. V and J calls and clone size are given by that table; D and trimming were obtained from the DNA. The sample yields under 150,000 clones; about 92% were counted once. The top ten hold around 3.2% of the sample.

Reading the label with the study, this specimen's time point is: baseline before first vaccination. Vaccinee samples came from UK trials COV001 and COV002, including a single-blind randomized controlled phase 2/3 trial of AZD1222 (ChAdOx1 nCoV-19) in healthy adults. For TCRbeta chain sequencing, PBMC samples were collected from trial participants at day 0 and at day 28 after the second dose. A remark on this clone: Its antigen is still unknown. There are no base qualities to consult, and no much larger clone falls within one base.

From its cysteine to its phenylalanine, the CDR3 spans 14 amino acids. Just CDR3 DNA is preserved here, 42 bases in frame from base 1. From the germline V gene, CDR1 is LGHNT and CDR2 is FRNRAP. V gives up 1 base and J gives up 4 bases, and the segment between their germline ends measures 10 bases. The chain was built from TRBV12-5 and TRBJ2-5; there is no confident call for the D gene. This clonotype was sampled from an adult in good health. The sequencing here drew on peripheral blood, taken on day 0 of AZD1222 vaccination. The CDR3 is CASGLDWLAETQYF. The DNA sequence reads TGTGCTAGTGGTTTGGATTGGCTGGCAGAGACCCAGTACTTC.